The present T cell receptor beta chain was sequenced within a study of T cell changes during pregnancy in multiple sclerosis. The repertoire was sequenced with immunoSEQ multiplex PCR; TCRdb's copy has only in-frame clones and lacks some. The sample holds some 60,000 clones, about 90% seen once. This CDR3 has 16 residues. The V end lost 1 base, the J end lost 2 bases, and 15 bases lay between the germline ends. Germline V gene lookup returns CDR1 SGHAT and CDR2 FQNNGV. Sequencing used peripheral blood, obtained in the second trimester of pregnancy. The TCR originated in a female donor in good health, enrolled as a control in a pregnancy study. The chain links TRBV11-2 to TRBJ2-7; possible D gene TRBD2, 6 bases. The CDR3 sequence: CASSLANLPGAYEQYF. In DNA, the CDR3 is TGTGCCAGCAGCTTAGCTAATCTTCCGGGGGCCTACGAGCAGTACTTC.